This TCR beta chain was identified in a study of cytomegalovirus exposure and HLA in healthy donors. This clone was detected only a few times. V gave up 4 bases and J gave up 9 bases; unmatched junction bases: 9. The CDR3 covers 15 residues. The germline gives CDR1 SGDLS, CDR2 YYNGEE. Produced via immunoSEQ multiplex PCR; TCRdb's table is partial and in-frame only. The sample lists some 170,000 clones; 75% to 90% were seen once. The chain recombines TRBV9 with TRBJ2-7; TRBD2 agrees at 14 bases. Sample: PBMCs. The source is a woman between 18 and 30 years old in good health and CMV-seronegative. The CDR3 DNA follows: TGTGCCAGCAGCCCGGGACTAGCGGGAGAGAAAGGGCAGTACTTC. It specifies CASSPGLAGEKGQYF.